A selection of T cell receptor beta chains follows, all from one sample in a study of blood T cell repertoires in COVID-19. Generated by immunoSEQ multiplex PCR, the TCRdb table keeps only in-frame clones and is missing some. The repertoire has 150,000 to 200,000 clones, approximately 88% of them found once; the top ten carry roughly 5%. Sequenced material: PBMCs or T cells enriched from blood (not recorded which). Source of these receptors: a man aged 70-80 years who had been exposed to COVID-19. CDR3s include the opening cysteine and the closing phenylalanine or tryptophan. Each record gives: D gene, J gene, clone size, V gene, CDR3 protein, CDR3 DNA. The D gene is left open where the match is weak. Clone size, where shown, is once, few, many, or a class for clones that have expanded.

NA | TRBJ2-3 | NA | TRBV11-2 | CASSYTSPPGTDTQYF | TGTGCCAGCAGCTATACTAGCCCGCCGGGCACAGATACGCAGTATTTT
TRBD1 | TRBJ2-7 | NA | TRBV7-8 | CAAAKGAGGTPYEQYF | TGTGCCGCAGCTAAAGGGGCAGGGGGCACCCCCTACGAGCAGTACTTC
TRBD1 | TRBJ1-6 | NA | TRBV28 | CASSTGQGSSSPLHF | TGTGCCAGCAGTACAGGACAGGGGAGTAGTTCACCCCTCCACTTT
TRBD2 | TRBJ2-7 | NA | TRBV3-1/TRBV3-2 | CASSRGGGLAGNEQYF | TGTGCCAGCAGCCGGGGGGGAGGACTAGCGGGCAACGAGCAGTACTTC
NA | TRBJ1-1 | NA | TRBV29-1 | CSARGGGAGSTEAFF | TGCAGCGCCCGAGGGGGGGGAGCAGGGAGCACTGAAGCTTTCTTT
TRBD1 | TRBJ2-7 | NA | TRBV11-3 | CASSPQGSNEQYF | TGTGCCAGCAGCCCACAGGGGAGCAACGAGCAGTACTTC
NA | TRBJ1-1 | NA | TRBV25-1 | CASTPQGRGDTEAFF | TGTGCCAGCACCCCCCAGGGCCGGGGGGACACTGAAGCTTTCTTT
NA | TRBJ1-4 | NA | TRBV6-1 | CASSEQGGSEKLFF | TGTGCCAGCAGTGAACAGGGCGGGAGTGAAAAACTGTTTTTT
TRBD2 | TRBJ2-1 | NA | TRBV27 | CASGRAGLTYNEQFF | TGTGCCAGCGGGAGGGCGGGGTTGACCTACAATGAGCAGTTCTTC
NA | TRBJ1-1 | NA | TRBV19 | CASSTLLPMMNTEAFF | TGTGCCAGTAGTACACTTTTACCTATGATGAACACTGAAGCTTTCTTT
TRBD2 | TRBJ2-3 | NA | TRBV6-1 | CASSEQVGGDTQYF | TGTGCCAGCAGTGAGCAGGTGGGGGGGGATACGCAGTATTTT
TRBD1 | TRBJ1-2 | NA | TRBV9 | CASSVGTGFRDNYGYTF | TGTGCCAGCAGCGTGGGGACAGGGTTTCGGGATAACTATGGCTACACCTTC
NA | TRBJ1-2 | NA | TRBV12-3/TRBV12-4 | CASSLVQGFGYTF | TGTGCCAGCAGTTTAGTACAGGGTTTTGGCTACACCTTC
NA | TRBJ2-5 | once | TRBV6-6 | CASSTMGGETQYF | TGTGCCAGCAGCACTATGGGGGGAGAGACCCAGTACTTC
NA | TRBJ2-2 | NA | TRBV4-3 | CASSPRRAEEFAGELFF | TGCGCCAGCAGCCCCAGGAGGGCGGAAGAATTTGCCGGGGAGCTGTTTTTT
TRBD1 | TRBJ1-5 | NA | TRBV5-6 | CASSPGQGGGQPQHF | TGTGCCAGCAGCCCTGGACAGGGAGGAGGTCAGCCCCAGCATTTT
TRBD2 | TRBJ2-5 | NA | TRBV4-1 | CASSLGLAASQETQYF | TGCGCCAGCAGCCTGGGACTAGCGGCGTCACAAGAGACCCAGTACTTC
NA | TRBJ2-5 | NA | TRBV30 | CAWSVARGETQYF | TGTGCCTGGAGTGTGGCCAGAGGAGAGACCCAGTACTTC
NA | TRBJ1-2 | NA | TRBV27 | CASSFRRDTNYGYTF | TGTGCCAGCAGTTTTCGTAGGGACACTAACTATGGCTACACCTTC
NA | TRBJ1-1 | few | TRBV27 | CASSFWRDTEAFF | TGTGCCAGCAGTTTTTGGCGGGACACTGAAGCTTTCTTT
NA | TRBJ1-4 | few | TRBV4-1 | CASSQVPGVKLFF | TGCGCCAGCAGCCAAGTTCCGGGAGTAAAACTGTTTTTT
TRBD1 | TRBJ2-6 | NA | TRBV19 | CASSIDGTGISGANVLTF | TGTGCCAGTAGTATAGACGGGACAGGCATCTCTGGGGCCAACGTCCTGACTTTC
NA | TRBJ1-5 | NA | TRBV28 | CASSYIQDSNQPQHF | TGTGCCAGCAGTTACATACAGGATAGCAATCAGCCCCAGCATTTT
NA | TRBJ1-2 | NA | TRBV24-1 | CATSDPIDYYGYTF | TGTGCCACCAGTGACCCAATCGACTACTATGGCTACACCTTC
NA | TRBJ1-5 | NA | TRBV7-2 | CASSPGRTLNQPQHF | TGTGCCAGCAGCCCCGGGAGAACCCTCAATCAGCCCCAGCATTTT
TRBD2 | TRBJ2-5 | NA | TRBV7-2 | CASSPGLAGRRQETQYF | TGTGCCAGCAGCCCGGGACTAGCGGGCCGGCGCCAAGAGACCCAGTACTTC
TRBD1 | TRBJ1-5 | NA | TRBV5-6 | CASSFKGQARGQPQHF | TGTGCCAGCAGCTTCAAAGGACAGGCCCGGGGTCAGCCCCAGCATTTT
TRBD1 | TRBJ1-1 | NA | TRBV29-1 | CSVESTGEAFF | TGCAGCGTTGAATCGACAGGGGAAGCTTTCTTT
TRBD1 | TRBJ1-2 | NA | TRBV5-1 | CASSEGTGGKYGYTF | TGCGCCAGCAGCGAAGGGACAGGGGGCAAGTATGGCTACACCTTC
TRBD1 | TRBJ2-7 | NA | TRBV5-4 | CASSLATGGARREQYF | TGTGCCAGCAGCTTGGCGACAGGGGGTGCTCGAAGGGAGCAGTACTTC
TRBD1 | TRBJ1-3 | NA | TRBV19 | CASSVGQGGNTIYF | TGTGCCAGTAGCGTGGGACAGGGGGGAAACACCATATATTTT
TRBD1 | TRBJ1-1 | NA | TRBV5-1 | CASRTGTANTEAFF | TGCGCCAGCAGAACCGGGACAGCGAACACTGAAGCTTTCTTT
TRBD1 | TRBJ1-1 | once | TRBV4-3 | CASSQAGKGALGTEAFF | TGCGCCAGCAGCCAAGCAGGGAAGGGGGCCCTAGGGACTGAAGCTTTCTTT
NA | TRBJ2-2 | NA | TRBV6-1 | CASSEDGWRGRGGELFF | TGTGCCAGCAGTGAAGACGGTTGGAGGGGACGGGGCGGGGAGCTGTTTTTT
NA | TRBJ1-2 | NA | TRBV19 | CASSIPGFGYTF | TGTGCCAGTAGTATACCCGGGTTTGGCTACACCTTC
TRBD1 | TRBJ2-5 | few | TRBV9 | CASSVWGQGRETQYF | TGTGCCAGCAGCGTCTGGGGACAGGGAAGAGAGACCCAGTACTTC
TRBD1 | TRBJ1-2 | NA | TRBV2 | CASSPQGYYGYTF | TGTGCCAGCAGTCCACAGGGGTACTATGGCTACACCTTC
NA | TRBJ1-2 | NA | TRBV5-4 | CASSAPTGERGYTF | TGTGCCAGCAGCGCTCCAACCGGGGAGCGGGGCTACACCTTC
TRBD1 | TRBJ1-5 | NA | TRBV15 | CATSGNRGIGEPQHF | TGTGCCACCAGCGGAAACAGGGGGATTGGTGAGCCCCAGCATTTT
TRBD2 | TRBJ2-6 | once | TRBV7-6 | CASSPGVAGISSGANVLTF | TGTGCCAGCAGCCCTGGGGTAGCGGGGATCTCCTCTGGGGCCAACGTCCTGACTTTC
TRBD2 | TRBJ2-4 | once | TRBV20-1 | CSASGGSGASKNIQYF | TGCAGTGCTAGTGGGGGGAGCGGGGCTTCCAAAAACATTCAGTACTTC
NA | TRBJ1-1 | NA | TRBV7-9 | CASSSTVAEAFF | TGTGCCAGCAGCTCGACAGTCGCTGAAGCTTTCTTT
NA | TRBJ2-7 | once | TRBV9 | CASSVVGQGEQYF | TGTGCCAGCAGCGTAGTAGGGCAGGGGGAGCAGTACTTC
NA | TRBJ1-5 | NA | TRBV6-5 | CATRDTGLNQPQHF | TGTGCCACCAGGGATACAGGTCTCAATCAGCCCCAGCATTTT
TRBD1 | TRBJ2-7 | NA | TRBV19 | CASSIQGQAYEQYF | TGTGCCAGTAGTATCCAGGGACAGGCCTACGAGCAGTACTTC
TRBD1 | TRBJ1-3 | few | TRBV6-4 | CASRGTGMVLSSSGNTIYF | TGTGCCAGCAGGGGGACAGGGATGGTGCTCAGTAGCTCTGGAAACACCATATATTTT
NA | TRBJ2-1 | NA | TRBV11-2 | CASSLDGANEQFF | TGTGCCAGCAGCTTAGATGGGGCGAATGAGCAGTTCTTC
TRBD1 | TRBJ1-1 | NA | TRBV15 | CATSRLPQGTTEAFF | TGTGCCACCAGCAGACTACCACAGGGGACCACTGAAGCTTTCTTT
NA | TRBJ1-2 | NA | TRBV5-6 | CASSLGDTGYTF | TGTGCCAGCAGCTTGGGAGACACCGGCTACACCTTC
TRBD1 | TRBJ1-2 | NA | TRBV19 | CASNPDRSYGYTF | TGTGCCAGTAATCCGGACAGGAGCTATGGCTACACCTTC
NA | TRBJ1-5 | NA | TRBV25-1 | CASRGGAGAGQPQHF | TGTGCCAGCAGGGGTGGGGCGGGGGCTGGACAGCCCCAGCATTTT
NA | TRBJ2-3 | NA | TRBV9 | CASSGSPRGSDTQYF | TGTGCCAGCAGCGGGAGCCCAAGGGGGTCAGATACGCAGTATTTT
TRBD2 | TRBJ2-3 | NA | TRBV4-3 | CASSQDWTSGGSQYF | TGCGCCAGCAGCCAAGACTGGACTAGCGGGGGGAGTCAGTATTTT
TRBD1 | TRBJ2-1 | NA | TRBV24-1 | CATSGMTGSSYNEQFF | TGTGCCACCAGTGGGATGACAGGGAGCTCCTACAATGAGCAGTTCTTC
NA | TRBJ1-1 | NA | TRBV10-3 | CAISRRADGEGTEAFF | TGTGCCATCAGTCGACGCGCGGACGGGGAAGGCACTGAAGCTTTCTTT
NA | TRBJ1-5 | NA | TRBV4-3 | CASSQDRLSGNQPQHF | TGCGCCAGCAGCCAAGATAGACTTTCTGGCAATCAGCCCCAGCATTTT
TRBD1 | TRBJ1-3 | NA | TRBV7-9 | CASSNMEAGGGNTIYF | TGTGCCAGCAGCAACATGGAAGCAGGGGGAGGAAACACCATATATTTT
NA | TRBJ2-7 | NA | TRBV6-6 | CASSYLGGPYEQYF | TGTGCCAGCAGTTACTTAGGCGGGCCCTACGAGCAGTACTTC